The TCR beta chain described here comes from a study of a mutant IDH1 vaccine in newly diagnosed glioma. Study overall: Prior therapy was radiotherapy, temozolomide, or both; most received both. Study-level points and caveats: Overall, around 94% of patients had vaccine-induced immune responses. With respect to changes in top peripheral T cell clonotypes, pseudoprogression seemed unrelated.

CDR1 SNHLY and CDR2 FYNNEI come from the germline V gene. The CDR3 is 14 residues long. Trimming cost V 5 bases and J 2 bases, with 13 bases left between them. As to time point: baseline, week 1 (first vaccination visit). Noted treatment: pre-vaccination baseline after standard-of-care therapy. Tumors from donors were new WHO grade 3 or 4 IDH1-mutant astrocytomas with ATRX loss. As for this clone: Its specificity is not known.

The assay was immunoSEQ multiplex PCR, and TCRdb's table has in-frame clones only and misses some. The sample carries nearly 50,000 clones, 86% recorded once. The sequence derives from a man aged 35 to 55 with glioma. This sequence joins TRBV2 and TRBJ2-7, with D uncertain. This sample comprised PBMCs, obtained from a glioma patient treated with radiotherapy, temozolomide or both. The CDR3 nucleotides read TGTGCCAGCAGTCCTGACTTATCCACCTACGAGCAGTACTTC. It encodes CASSPDLSTYEQYF.